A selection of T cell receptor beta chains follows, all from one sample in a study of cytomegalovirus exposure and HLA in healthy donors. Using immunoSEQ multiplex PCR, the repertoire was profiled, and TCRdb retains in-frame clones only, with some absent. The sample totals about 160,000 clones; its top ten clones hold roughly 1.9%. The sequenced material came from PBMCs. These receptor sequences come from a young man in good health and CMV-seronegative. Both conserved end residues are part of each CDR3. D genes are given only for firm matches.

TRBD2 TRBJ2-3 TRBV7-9 TGTGCCAGCAGCTCGGGACTAGCGGCCACAGATACGCAGTATTTT CASSSGLAATDTQYF
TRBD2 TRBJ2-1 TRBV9 TGTGCCAGCAGCGTATTTGGGACTAGCACCGAGCAGTTCTTC CASSVFGTSTEQFF
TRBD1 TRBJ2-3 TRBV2 TGTGCCAGCAGCGCACGGGGACAGGGGGGAGATACGCAGTATTTT CASSARGQGGDTQYF
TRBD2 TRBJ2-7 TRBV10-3 TGTGCCATCAGTGAGTCCGAAGCGGGAGGAACCTACGAGCAGTACTTC CAISESEAGGTYEQYF
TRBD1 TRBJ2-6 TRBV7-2 TGTGCCAGCAGCTTGACAGGGGTCTCTGGGGCCAACGTCCTGACTTTC CASSLTGVSGANVLTF
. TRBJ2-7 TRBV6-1 TGTGCCAGCAGTGAAGGGAGTTACTCCTACGAGCAGTACTTC CASSEGSYSYEQYF
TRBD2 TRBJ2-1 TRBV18 TGTGCCAGCTCGCTAGGGGTAACTAGCGGGAGTCTGGAGTTCTTC CASSLGVTSGSLEFF
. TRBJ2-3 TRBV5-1 TGCGCCAGCAGCTTAGCGGGTTACGCAGATACGCAGTATTTT CASSLAGYADTQYF
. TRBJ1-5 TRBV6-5 TGTGCCAGCAGTTCGTCAGGGTATAATCAGCCCCAGCATTTT CASSSSGYNQPQHF
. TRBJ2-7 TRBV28 TGTGCCAGCAGGGAGGGACCAGTCTACGAGCAGTACTTC CASREGPVYEQYF
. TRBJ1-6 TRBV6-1 TGTGCCAGCAGTGAAGGTTTGCGGACAAATTCACCCCTCCACTTT CASSEGLRTNSPLHF
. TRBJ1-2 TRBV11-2 TGTGCCAGCAGCCAACCCGGAGAGGGTTTCGATGGCTACACCTTC CASSQPGEGFDGYTF
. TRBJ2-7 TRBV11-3 TGTGCCAGCAGCTTAGCGGGTTACGAGCAGTACTTC CASSLAGYEQYF
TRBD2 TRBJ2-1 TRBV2 TGTGCCAGCGCTTTGACTAGCGGGAGGGCCCGTCAGTTCTTC CASALTSGRARQFF
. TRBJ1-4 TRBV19 TGTGCCAGTAGCCCCAGCGGGGGGCTTCGGGAAAAACTGTTTTTT CASSPSGGLREKLFF
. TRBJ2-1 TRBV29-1 TGCAGCGTTGAGGTGGAGGGAAGGGGGCGGTTCAATGAGCAGTTCTTC CSVEVEGRGRFNEQFF
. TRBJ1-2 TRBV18 TGTGCCAGCTCACCACCCCTCGGGGTCGATGGCTACACCTTC CASSPPLGVDGYTF
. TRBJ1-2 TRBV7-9 TGTGCCAGCAGCTTTTCGGGGGAGACACACTATGGCTACACCTTC CASSFSGETHYGYTF
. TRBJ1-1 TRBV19 TGTGCCAGTAGTCTGCGGACAGAGAGGTCAGCTTTCTTT CASSLRTERSAFF
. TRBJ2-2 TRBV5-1 TGCGCCAGCAGCTTCGAGGGCCCGTATACCGGGGAGCTGTTTTTT CASSFEGPYTGELFF
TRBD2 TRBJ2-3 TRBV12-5 TGTGCTAGTGGCTCCGGACTAGATGATCCGCAGTATTTT CASGSGLDDPQYF
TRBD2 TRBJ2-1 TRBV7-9 TGTGCCAGCAGTTGGACTAGCGGGAGCATCGGGCCTTACAATGAGCAGTTCTTC CASSWTSGSIGPYNEQFF
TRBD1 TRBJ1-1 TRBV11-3 TGTGCCAGCAGCCCGGACAGGGGGCGCGGGGGAGCTTTCTTT CASSPDRGRGGAFF
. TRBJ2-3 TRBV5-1 TGCGCCAGCAGCTTGGAGGGCGGGAGCACAGATACGCAGTATTTT CASSLEGGSTDTQYF
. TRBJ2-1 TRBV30 TGTGCCTGGAGTGTACCTGGCAGGGAGCAGTTCTTC CAWSVPGREQFF
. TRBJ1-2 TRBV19 TGTGCCAGTAGTATGGGGGCCGGACGGATATATGGCTACACCTTC CASSMGAGRIYGYTF
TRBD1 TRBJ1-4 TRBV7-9 TGTGCCAGCAGCTCCGATACAGGGGGCGCGGGTGAAAAACTGTTTTTT CASSSDTGGAGEKLFF
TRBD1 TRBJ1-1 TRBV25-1 TGTGCCAGCAGTGGGGTCGACAGGGGCCCTGAAGCTTTCTTT CASSGVDRGPEAFF
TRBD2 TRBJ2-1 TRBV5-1 TGCGCCAGCAGCTTCTTAACTAGCGGGGCCGTTCATGAGCAGTTCTTC CASSFLTSGAVHEQFF
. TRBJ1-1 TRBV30 TGTGCCTGGAGTTTGACAGGAAGCACTGAAGCTTTCTTT CAWSLTGSTEAFF
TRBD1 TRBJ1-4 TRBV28 TGTGCCAGCAGTTTAGCCGGGACAGAAGAAAAACTGTTTTTT CASSLAGTEEKLFF
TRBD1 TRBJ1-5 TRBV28 TGTGCCAGCAGTGGACAGGGGGAAAGCAATCAGCCCCAGCATTTT CASSGQGESNQPQHF
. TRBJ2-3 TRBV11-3 TGTGCCAGCAGCTTAGTTTCAGGGATAACAGATACGCAGTATTTT CASSLVSGITDTQYF
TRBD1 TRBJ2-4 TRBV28 TGTGCCAGCAGTTCAGGGGGCTTGACCAAAAACATTCAGTACTTC CASSSGGLTKNIQYF
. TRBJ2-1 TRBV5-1 TGCGCCAGCAGCCGGCGCGGGAACGAGCAGTTCTTC CASSRRGNEQFF
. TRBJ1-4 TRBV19 TGTGCCAGTAGAAATTTTCGACAGGCAACTAATGAAAAACTGTTTTTT CASRNFRQATNEKLFF
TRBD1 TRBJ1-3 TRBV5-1 TGCGCCAGCAGCTTTTCGGGACAGGGACTATCGGGTGGAAACACCATATATTTT CASSFSGQGLSGGNTIYF
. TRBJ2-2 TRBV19 TGTGCCAGTAGTCCGAGGGGGTACAACACCGGGGAGCTGTTTTTT CASSPRGYNTGELFF
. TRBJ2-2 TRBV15 TGTGCCACCAGCAGAGCGGGGAGGGGGGCCGGGGAGCTGTTTTTT CATSRAGRGAGELFF
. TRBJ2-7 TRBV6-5 TGTGCCAGCAGTGCCGGGACTCACCTATACGAGCAGTACTTC CASSAGTHLYEQYF
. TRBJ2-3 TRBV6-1 TGTGCCAGCAGTGAAAGGAGGGCTAGCACAGATACGCAGTATTTT CASSERRASTDTQYF
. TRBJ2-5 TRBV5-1 TGCGCCAGCGCCCTGGGACACCCCATTGGGGAGACCCAGTACTTC CASALGHPIGETQYF
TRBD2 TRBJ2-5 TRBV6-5 TGTGCCAGCAGTTTCTCGACTAGCGGGCGACAAGAGACCCAGTACTTC CASSFSTSGRQETQYF
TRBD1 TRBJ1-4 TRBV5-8 TGTGCCAGCAGCTGGGACAGGAAAGAAAAACTGTTTTTT CASSWDRKEKLFF
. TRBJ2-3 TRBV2 TGTGCCAGCAGAACCGGGACATACTACACAGATACGCAGTATTTT CASRTGTYYTDTQYF